This T cell receptor (beta chain) is from a study of T-cell memory formation after mild COVID-19. TCRdb analysed the 5' RACE reads with MiXCR anew, one entry per CDR3 protein. The sample carries 250,000 to 300,000 distinct CDR3 sequences, roughly 15% recorded once. Whole-study findings and limits: Contracting CD4+ clones lay largely in CM and EM, with CD8+ ones residing in EMRA. There were some responding clones in pre-infection memory, which suggested that cross-reactive memory had joined.

Worth noting for this clonotype: The target antigen is unknown.

V was cut by 6 bases and J by 8 bases, with 20 bases left in between. The germline V gene has CDR1 MNHEY and CDR2 SVGEGT. This CDR3 has 16 residues. Sequencing was performed on PBMCs or a T cell subset sorted from them (not recorded which). The sequence came from a man in his late teens or twenties who had mild COVID-19 (a few samples of this study predate the infection). Cell type and time point are not known. V usage is TRBV6-2 or TRBV6-3 and J usage is TRBJ1-6, with D possibly being TRBD1 (5 bases). CDR3 DNA: TGTGCCAGCAGACCATGGGTGAGGGGCGCGGATTCACCCCTCCACTTT. Translating it yields CASRPWVRGADSPLHF.